The 3 T cell receptor beta chains in this list originate from one sample, sequenced in a study of blood T cell repertoires in COVID-19. Libraries were prepared by immunoSEQ multiplex PCR; TCRdb keeps only in-frame clonotypes and omits some of them. The sample consists of more than 250,000 clones, roughly 87% of them appearing once. Sample: peripheral blood. The receptor set was obtained from a human donor in a cohort sampled during active COVID-19.

This chain joins TRBV15 and TRBJ2-6, with D tentatively TRBD2 (5 bases). The CDR3 has 14 residues. Trimming took off 8 bases at V and 0 bases at J, with 8 bases between the two ends. Germline CDR1 reads LNHNV; CDR2 reads YYDKDF (reference sequence). CDR3 loop: CATEGTSGANVLTF. The CDR3 region has the DNA TGTGCCACCGAGGGTACCTCTGGGGCCAACGTCCTGACTTTC.

This chain connects TRBV7-8 to TRBJ2-7, with D perhaps matching TRBD2 (7 bases). Trimming removed 5 bases from V and 4 bases from J, with 21 bases in between. Per germline, CDR1 SGHVS and CDR2 FQNEAQ. The CDR3 is 16 residues long. The CDR3: CASSDLTGGIEYEQYF. The CDR3 nucleotides are TGTGCCAGCAGCGATCTAACGGGGGGCATAGAATACGAGCAGTACTTC.

The chain recombines TRBV12-3 or TRBV12-4 with TRBJ1-2; D not certain. This CDR3 is 12 amino acids long. V was cut by 3 bases and J by 4 bases, with 6 bases left in between. The CDR3 sequence is CASSLSSYGYTF. In nucleotides, the CDR3 is TGTGCCAGCAGTTTGTCCAGCTATGGCTACACCTTC.